One and the same sample provided the 3 T cell receptor beta chains below, sequenced in a study of blood T cell repertoires in COVID-19. The protocol was immunoSEQ multiplex PCR, while the TCRdb copy is restricted to in-frame clones and leaves out a portion. The sample includes more than 200,000 clones, approximately 80% seen only once; the top ten take 4.2%. Sequenced material: peripheral blood. These receptors were collected from a man aged 60 to 69 with acute or convalescent COVID-19.

The gene calls are TRBV6-5 and TRBJ2-7, with 8 bases lining up with TRBD2. This CDR3 comprises 14 residues. Germline V gene sequence: CDR1 MNHEY, CDR2 SVGAGI. Unmatched junction bases numbered 5, after V lost 7 bases and J lost 0 bases. DNA of the CDR3: TGTGCCAGCATCTCCGGGGGGGTCTCCTACGAGCAGTACTTC. It translates to CASISGGVSYEQYF.

This clone was observed once. This chain joins TRBV2 and TRBJ2-7; D is uncertain. The V end was cut by 2 bases, the J end by 2 bases, with 13 bases between. The CDR3 runs 15 residues. Germline V gene sequence: CDR1 SNHLY, CDR2 FYNNEI. In nucleotides, the CDR3 is TGTGCCAGCAGTGAAAGCATCTCACCGCCCTACGAGCAGTACTTC. Its protein product is CASSESISPPYEQYF.

The chain carries TRBV4-1 and TRBJ2-1; 7 nucleotides line up with TRBD1. V shed 5 bases and J 0 bases; nucleotides not matched to a gene: 1. The CDR3 covers 14 residues. CDR1 is MGHRA and CDR2 is YSYEKL in the germline V gene. This CDR3 is CASSTGVSYNEQFF. The CDR3 region has the DNA TGCGCCAGCAGCACAGGGGTCTCCTACAATGAGCAGTTCTTC.